The 7 T cell receptor beta chains in this list originate from one sample, sequenced in a study of T cell responses to AZD1222 COVID-19 vaccine. Generated by immunoSEQ multiplex PCR, the TCRdb table keeps only in-frame clones and is missing some. The sample holds over 100,000 clones, roughly nine tenths seen once. Sample: peripheral blood, taken on day 0 of AZD1222 vaccination. The origin of the receptors is an adult in good health.

The rearrangement uses TRBV28 and TRBJ2-7, with 7 bases lining up with TRBD1. Germline CDR1 MDHEN, CDR2 SYDVKM. The J segment lost 3 bases and the V segment lost 3 bases, leaving 2 bases of the junction unmatched. The CDR3 length is 13 residues. CDR3 amino acids: CASSFRDSYEQYF. The CDR3 DNA follows: TGTGCCAGCAGTTTCCGGGACAGCTACGAGCAGTACTTC.

This chain links TRBV6-5 with TRBJ1-5, with unresolved D. CDR1 MNHEY and CDR2 SVGAGI come from the germline V gene. V was clipped by 7 bases and J by 6 bases, with 10 bases between them. This CDR3 region has 12 residues. CDR3 sequence (DNA): TGTGCCAGCAACGACCAAGGTCAGCCCCAGCATTTT. Its protein is CASNDQGQPQHF.

This clone has a single count. The chain combines TRBV5-1 with TRBJ2-5; D unclear. Trimming stripped 8 bases from V and 5 bases from J, with 10 bases between. The CDR3 consists of 11 residues. Germline loops: CDR1 SGHRS, CDR2 YFSETQ. The CDR3 nucleotides read TGCGCCAGGGGCCGACGGGAGACCCAGTACTTC. As protein: CARGRRETQYF.

This clone appeared once. V gene TRBV18 combines with J gene TRBJ1-2; TRBD1 aligns across 7 bases. This CDR3 has 15 residues. Trimming at V came to 3 bases and at J to 4 bases, leaving 8 bases not matched to a gene. The V gene's germline CDR1 is KGHSH and CDR2 LQKENI. CDR3: CASSPEQGSSYGYTF. CDR3 sequence (DNA): TGTGCCAGCTCACCTGAACAGGGGTCGTCCTATGGCTACACCTTC.

The CDR3 DNA is TGCGCCAGCAGCCAAACCTTAGGACGGGGCGAAACCTACGAGCAGTACTTC. It yields the protein CASSQTLGRGETYEQYF. The chain has TRBV4-1 and TRBJ2-7; D is tentatively TRBD1 or TRBD2 (5 bases each). Germline CDR1 is MGHRA and CDR2 is YSYEKL. This CDR3 is 17 amino acids long. Trimming took off 2 bases at V and 2 bases at J, with 19 bases between the two ends.

The chain joins TRBV5-8 to TRBJ2-7; D uncertain. Germline V gives CDR1 SGHTS, CDR2 YDEGEE. V dropped 5 bases and J dropped 3 bases, with 9 bases sitting between them. The CDR3 has 12 amino acids. CDR3 nucleotides: TGTGCCAGCAGACAAGAGATCTACGAGCAGTACTTC. Its protein is CASRQEIYEQYF.

The rearrangement links TRBV19 to TRBJ1-1, with no clear D. V lost 3 bases and J 4 bases, leaving 12 bases between the germline ends. The CDR3 consists of 14 residues. Looked up from germline, CDR1 is LNHDA and CDR2 is SQIVND (reference sequence). The CDR3 sequence is CASSIRAGSTEAFF. In DNA form, the CDR3 reads TGTGCCAGTAGTATCCGCGCGGGGAGCACTGAAGCTTTCTTT.